The source of this T cell receptor beta chain is a study of T cell responses to AZD1222 COVID-19 vaccine. General observations from the study: Spike-spanning, vaccine-associated CD4 TCRs were dominant at 160-218 and 743-854. White British donors predominated, females outnumbered males, and clonal diversity was possibly underestimated.

V lost 0 bases and J 7 bases, leaving 7 bases between the germline ends. Germline-derived CDR1 and CDR2 are LNHNV and YYDKDF (reference sequence). The CDR3 covers 13 residues. Points on this clone: Its matching antigen is unknown.

TCRdb's copy holds only in-frame clones and misses some; the assay was immunoSEQ multiplex PCR. The table records over 100,000 clones, 85% to 90% of them present only once. The clonotype originates from an adult in good health. The sequencing here drew on peripheral blood, taken on day 0 of AZD1222 vaccination. The chain recombines TRBV15 with TRBJ2-1; D is ambiguous. The CDR3 DNA sequence: TGTGCCACCAGCAGAGATAGTTCAAATGAGCAGTTCTTC. It specifies CATSRDSSNEQFF.